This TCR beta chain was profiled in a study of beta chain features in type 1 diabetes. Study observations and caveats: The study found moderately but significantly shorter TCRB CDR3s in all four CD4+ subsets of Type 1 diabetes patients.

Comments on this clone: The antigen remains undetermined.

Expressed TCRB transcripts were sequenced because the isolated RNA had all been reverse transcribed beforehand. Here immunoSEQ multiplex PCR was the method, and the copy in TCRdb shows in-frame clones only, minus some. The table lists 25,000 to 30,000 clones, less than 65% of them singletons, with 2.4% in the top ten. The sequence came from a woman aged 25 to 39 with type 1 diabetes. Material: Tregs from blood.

The CDR3, as DNA: TGTGCCAGCAGCTTAGTTCCCACAGACCCAGCAGTATATGGCTACACCTTC. Protein sequence: CASSLVPTDPAVYGYTF. The chain uses TRBV7-3 and TRBJ1-2; no clear D. The CDR3 covers 17 residues. With 2 bases removed from V and 5 bases from J, the gap between germline ends came to 21 bases. Germline CDR1 SGHTA, CDR2 FQGTGA. Using reference TRBV7-3 and TRBJ1-2 for the parts outside the CDR3, the full variable domain is GAGVSQTPSNKVTEKGKYVELRCDPISGHTALYWYRQSLGQGPEFLIYFQGTGAADDSGLPNDRFFAVRPEGSVSTLKIQRTERGDSAVYLCASSLVPTDPAVYGYTFGSGTRLTVV.